A selection of T cell receptor beta chains follows, all from one sample in a study of cytomegalovirus exposure and HLA in healthy donors. Some clones are missing from TCRdb's copy, which holds only in-frame ones; the method was immunoSEQ multiplex PCR. This sample has tens of thousands of clones; about 89% occur once, and the top ten carry approximately 1.7%. The sequenced sample consisted of PBMCs. These TCRs come from a woman aged 18-29 years in good health and CMV-seronegative. Each CDR3 is given with its conserved first and last residue. The D gene is left open where the match is weak. Clone size appears in some rows only: once, few, many, or a class for an expanded clone.

D: TRBD1; size: .; J: TRBJ1-5; V: TRBV6-4; DNA: TGTGCCAGCCGTACCTCCGCGGGACAGTATAGCAATCAGCCCCAGCATTTT; CDR3: CASRTSAGQYSNQPQHF
D: TRBD2; size: .; J: TRBJ2-3; V: TRBV5-1; DNA: TGCGCCAGCAGCTTGACCCAAACTAGCGGGGGGATCACAGATACGCAGTATTTT; CDR3: CASSLTQTSGGITDTQYF
D: TRBD2; size: .; J: TRBJ2-3; V: TRBV2; DNA: TGTGCCAGCAATATACTAGCGGGAGGGAGGGGAGATACGCAGTATTTT; CDR3: CASNILAGGRGDTQYF
D: .; size: .; J: TRBJ2-7; V: TRBV27; DNA: TGTGCCAGCAGTTCCTTCTTCCCGTCCTACGAGCAGTACTTC; CDR3: CASSSFFPSYEQYF
D: TRBD1; size: few; J: TRBJ2-1; V: TRBV2; DNA: TGTGCCAGCAGTCAAATAGGGACAGGGTGGGATGAGCAGTTCTTC; CDR3: CASSQIGTGWDEQFF
D: .; size: .; J: TRBJ1-2; V: TRBV30; DNA: TGTGCCTCTGGGGGGAGCTTTAACTATGGCTACACCTTC; CDR3: CASGGSFNYGYTF
D: TRBD2; size: .; J: TRBJ2-7; V: TRBV19; DNA: TGTGCCAGTAGTGTGGGACTAGCGGGGATCTACGAGCAGTACTTC; CDR3: CASSVGLAGIYEQYF
D: TRBD1; size: .; J: TRBJ1-1; V: TRBV18; DNA: TGTGCCAGCTCAGTAACAGGGGGCATTGAAGCTTTCTTT; CDR3: CASSVTGGIEAFF
D: .; size: .; J: TRBJ1-3; V: TRBV28; DNA: TGTGCCAGTAGAGCCGCAGGGCGGTCTGGAAACACCATATATTTT; CDR3: CASRAAGRSGNTIYF
D: TRBD1; size: .; J: TRBJ1-4; V: TRBV29-1; DNA: TGCAGCGTTTCAGGGGGTGATGAAAAACTGTTTTTT; CDR3: CSVSGGDEKLFF
D: .; size: .; J: TRBJ1-2; V: TRBV6-1; DNA: TGTGCCAGCAGTGAAGGGAGGGGACCGCCCAATCCCTCCGGCTACACCTTC; CDR3: CASSEGRGPPNPSGYTF
D: .; size: .; J: TRBJ2-2; V: TRBV6-5; DNA: TGTGCCAGCAGAAACGGGGACACCGGGGAGCTGTTTTTT; CDR3: CASRNGDTGELFF
D: .; size: .; J: TRBJ2-1; V: TRBV19; DNA: TGTGCCAGTACCCCGACAGCGAGCTCCTACAATGAGCAGTTCTTC; CDR3: CASTPTASSYNEQFF
D: TRBD1; size: .; J: TRBJ1-2; V: TRBV27; DNA: TGTGCCAGCAGCTCGACAGGGGGCTACTATGGCTACACCTTC; CDR3: CASSSTGGYYGYTF
D: .; size: .; J: TRBJ2-1; V: TRBV27; DNA: TGTGCCAGCAGTTTAGGGAGGCGTGAGCAGTTCTTC; CDR3: CASSLGRREQFF
D: TRBD2; size: few; J: TRBJ2-1; V: TRBV9; DNA: TGTGCCAGCAGCGTAGAAGAACTAGCGGAGCAGTTCTTC; CDR3: CASSVEELAEQFF
D: .; size: few; J: TRBJ2-3; V: TRBV7-9; DNA: TGTGCCAGCAGCCGGCGACTAGTCACAGATACGCAGTATTTT; CDR3: CASSRRLVTDTQYF
D: .; size: few; J: TRBJ2-1; V: TRBV28; DNA: TGTGCCAGCAGTCCGTTTTTAGGGGTGCGGTTCTTC; CDR3: CASSPFLGVRFF
D: TRBD1; size: .; J: TRBJ2-7; V: TRBV15; DNA: TGTGCCACCAGCAGAGACCAACAAGGGACAGGGGGGAAATCTTACGAGCAGTACTTC; CDR3: CATSRDQQGTGGKSYEQYF
D: TRBD1; size: .; J: TRBJ2-5; V: TRBV4-1; DNA: TGCGCCAGCAGCCAACCGGACAGGGGTTTACAAGAGACCCAGTACTTC; CDR3: CASSQPDRGLQETQYF
D: .; size: .; J: TRBJ2-1; V: TRBV18; DNA: TGTGCCAGCGGGGGGAGCTCCTACAATGAGCAGTTCTTC; CDR3: CASGGSSYNEQFF
D: TRBD1; size: .; J: TRBJ2-7; V: TRBV19; DNA: TGTGCCAGTACCATGACAGGGGGAACCTACGAGCAGTACTTC; CDR3: CASTMTGGTYEQYF
D: .; size: .; J: TRBJ2-3; V: TRBV5-1; DNA: TGCGCCAGCAGCCCCCTCCCCCCGGGACTGATCGGAGATACGCAGTATTTT; CDR3: CASSPLPPGLIGDTQYF
D: TRBD1; size: .; J: TRBJ2-7; V: TRBV4-1; DNA: TGCGCCAGCAGCCCAACCGGGACAGCCTCCTACGAGCAGTACTTC; CDR3: CASSPTGTASYEQYF
D: TRBD1; size: .; J: TRBJ2-5; V: TRBV5-1; DNA: TGCGCCAGCAGCGGGACAGATCAAGAGACCCAGTACTTC; CDR3: CASSGTDQETQYF
D: TRBD2; size: .; J: TRBJ2-3; V: TRBV7-6; DNA: TGTGCCAGCAGCTTAGGTCGGGGGGGCCGGACAGATACGCAGTATTTT; CDR3: CASSLGRGGRTDTQYF
D: .; size: .; J: TRBJ2-5; V: TRBV18; DNA: TGTGCCAGCTCACCCGAGGGAGAGACCCAGTACTTC; CDR3: CASSPEGETQYF
D: .; size: .; J: TRBJ2-2; V: TRBV28; DNA: TGTGCCAGCAAGGGCGAGGGGGGGGCGAACACCGGGGAGCTGTTTTTT; CDR3: CASKGEGGANTGELFF
D: TRBD1; size: .; J: TRBJ1-6; V: TRBV28; DNA: TGTGCCAGCAGTTTGTCACAGGGGCAGTATAATTCACCCCTCCACTTT; CDR3: CASSLSQGQYNSPLHF
D: TRBD2; size: .; J: TRBJ2-1; V: TRBV7-2; DNA: TGTGCCAGCAGCTCATCTAGCGGGGGTTACAATGAGCAGTTCTTC; CDR3: CASSSSSGGYNEQFF
D: .; size: .; J: TRBJ2-7; V: TRBV7-2; DNA: TGTGCCAGCCAACGGGCTAGCTCCAGATTATCCTCCTACGAGCAGTACTTC; CDR3: CASQRASSRLSSYEQYF
D: .; size: .; J: TRBJ1-3; V: TRBV7-2; DNA: TGTGCCAGCAGCTTCGGGGTCCCTTCTCTGGGAAACACCATATATTTT; CDR3: CASSFGVPSLGNTIYF
D: .; size: .; J: TRBJ1-3; V: TRBV5-1; DNA: TGCGCCAGCAGCTTGGAAGCCTCATCTGGAAACACCATATATTTT; CDR3: CASSLEASSGNTIYF
D: .; size: .; J: TRBJ1-6; V: TRBV11-2; DNA: TGTGCCAGCAGCTTAAGGGGGAATTCACCCCTCCACTTT; CDR3: CASSLRGNSPLHF
D: TRBD1; size: .; J: TRBJ1-3; V: TRBV5-5; DNA: TGTGCCAGCAGCTTCAAGACAGGGGGCAGTGGAAACACCATATATTTT; CDR3: CASSFKTGGSGNTIYF
D: TRBD1; size: .; J: TRBJ1-1; V: TRBV29-1; DNA: TGCAGCGGTTATAGCAGGGGGCCAGGGACTGAAGCTTTCTTT; CDR3: CSGYSRGPGTEAFF
D: .; size: .; J: TRBJ2-2; V: TRBV30; DNA: TGTGCCTGGAGTCACCCGTCTAGCGACGCCGGGGAGCTGTTTTTT; CDR3: CAWSHPSSDAGELFF
D: .; size: .; J: TRBJ1-1; V: TRBV7-8; DNA: TGTGCCAGCAGCTTAGGGCGGCGGGGAGCGGACACTGAAGCTTTCTTT; CDR3: CASSLGRRGADTEAFF
D: .; size: .; J: TRBJ2-7; V: TRBV29-1; DNA: TGCAGCGTTGAACTAGGGAGCGAGCAGTACTTC; CDR3: CSVELGSEQYF
D: .; size: .; J: TRBJ2-3; V: TRBV1; DNA: TGCACCAGCAGCCAGGAGGGGGTAGCGGGAGCAACAGATACGCAGTATTTT; CDR3: CTSSQEGVAGATDTQYF
D: .; size: .; J: TRBJ1-5; V: TRBV5-1; DNA: TGCGCCAGCAGCTTAACAGGAGTCCAGAGTCAGCCCCAGCATTTT; CDR3: CASSLTGVQSQPQHF
D: .; size: .; J: TRBJ2-1; V: TRBV4-3; DNA: TGCGCCAGCAGCCGGAGGGCGGGGTCGCTGAGGAATGAGCAGTTCTTC; CDR3: CASSRRAGSLRNEQFF
D: .; size: .; J: TRBJ2-3; V: TRBV29-1; DNA: TGCAGCGTTGTCGGACTGACCAGGGGCCCAGATACGCAGTATTTT; CDR3: CSVVGLTRGPDTQYF
D: TRBD2; size: .; J: TRBJ2-3; V: TRBV4-1; DNA: TGCGCCAGCAGCCAAGGTAGCGGGCTGAGCACAGATACGCAGTATTTT; CDR3: CASSQGSGLSTDTQYF
D: TRBD1; size: .; J: TRBJ2-1; V: TRBV29-1; DNA: TGCAGCGCACACAGGGAGGGACAGGGGTCCTACAATGAGCAGTTCTTC; CDR3: CSAHREGQGSYNEQFF
D: .; size: few; J: TRBJ1-5; V: TRBV7-9; DNA: TGTGCCAGCAGCCTTACCGCCGCGGGCAATCAGCCCCAGCATTTT; CDR3: CASSLTAAGNQPQHF
D: TRBD1; size: .; J: TRBJ2-7; V: TRBV5-1; DNA: TGCGCCAGCAGCCCCGGGCAGGGGGCACCCTACGAGCAGTACTTC; CDR3: CASSPGQGAPYEQYF
D: TRBD1; size: .; J: TRBJ1-1; V: TRBV4-2; DNA: TGTGCCAGCAGCCAAGATGACAGGGCGAGTACTGAAGCTTTCTTT; CDR3: CASSQDDRASTEAFF
D: .; size: .; J: TRBJ2-2; V: TRBV19; DNA: TGTGCCAGTAGTATCGAGGTCAGCAAGAACACCGGGGAGCTGTTTTTT; CDR3: CASSIEVSKNTGELFF
D: .; size: .; J: TRBJ1-2; V: TRBV5-1; DNA: TGCGCCAGCAGCTTGGGATCGATCGGGGGCTACACCTTC; CDR3: CASSLGSIGGYTF
D: TRBD1; size: .; J: TRBJ1-1; V: TRBV2; DNA: TGTGCCAGCAGGCTGACAGGGGGTAAAATCACTGAAGCTTTCTTT; CDR3: CASRLTGGKITEAFF
D: TRBD1; size: few; J: TRBJ1-2; V: TRBV15; DNA: TGTGCCACCAGCAGGGGCACCACAGGGGCCGACTATGGCTACACCTTC; CDR3: CATSRGTTGADYGYTF
D: .; size: .; J: TRBJ2-7; V: TRBV18; DNA: TGTGCCAGCTCACCAGACACCAACCGGCCCTACGAGCAGTACTTC; CDR3: CASSPDTNRPYEQYF
D: TRBD2; size: .; J: TRBJ2-5; V: TRBV4-1; DNA: TGCGCCAGCAGCACCGGTCGACTAGCGGCCCAAGAGACCCAGTACTTC; CDR3: CASSTGRLAAQETQYF
D: .; size: .; J: TRBJ2-1; V: TRBV19; DNA: TGTGCCAGTAGTATATTGAGCTCCTACAATGAGCAGTTCTTC; CDR3: CASSILSSYNEQFF
D: .; size: .; J: TRBJ2-5; V: TRBV6-5; DNA: TGTGCCAGCAGTTACTCGGGCCAGCTAGCTGAGACCCAGTACTTC; CDR3: CASSYSGQLAETQYF
D: .; size: .; J: TRBJ1-2; V: TRBV9; DNA: TGTGCCAGCAGCGCCGATACAGGGTACGGCTACACCTTC; CDR3: CASSADTGYGYTF